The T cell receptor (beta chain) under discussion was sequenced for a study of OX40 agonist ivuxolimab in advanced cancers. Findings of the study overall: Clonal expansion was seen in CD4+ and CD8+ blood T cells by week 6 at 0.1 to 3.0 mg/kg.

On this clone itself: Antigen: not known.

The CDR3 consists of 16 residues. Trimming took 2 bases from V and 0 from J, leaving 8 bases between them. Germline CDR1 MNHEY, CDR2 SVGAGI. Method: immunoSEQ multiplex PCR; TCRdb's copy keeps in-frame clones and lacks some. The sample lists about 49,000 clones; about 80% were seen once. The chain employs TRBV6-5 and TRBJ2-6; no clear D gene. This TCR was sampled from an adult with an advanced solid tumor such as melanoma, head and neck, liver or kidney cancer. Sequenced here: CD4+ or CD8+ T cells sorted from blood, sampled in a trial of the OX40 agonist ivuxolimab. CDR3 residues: CASSYPTSSGANVLTF. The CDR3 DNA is TGTGCCAGCAGTTACCCGACGAGCTCTGGGGCCAACGTCCTGACTTTC.